This T cell receptor (beta chain) appears in the sequencing data of a study of beta chain features in type 1 diabetes. There are 14 residues in the CDR3. V lost 1 base, J lost 7 bases, and 6 bases stayed unmatched. Germline loops: CDR1 KGHSH, CDR2 LQKENI. What was sequenced were expressed TCRB transcripts, since all of the isolated RNA had been reverse transcribed. Libraries were prepared by immunoSEQ multiplex PCR; TCRdb keeps only in-frame clonotypes and omits some of them. Of under 900,000 clones listed, 15% to 20% are singletons. Broader study findings: Type 1 diabetes patients showed fewer insertions and more deletions at VDJ junctions.

This clone was found a few times. Its specificity is not known. The specimen sequenced was naive CD4+ T cells from blood. V and J are TRBV18 and TRBJ2-5, with TRBD1 identical over 7 bases. The TCR originated in a woman younger than 35 in good health. In nucleotides, the CDR3 is TGTGCCAGCTCACCACAGGGGGCGGAAGGGACCCAGTACTTC. Translating gives CASSPQGAEGTQYF.